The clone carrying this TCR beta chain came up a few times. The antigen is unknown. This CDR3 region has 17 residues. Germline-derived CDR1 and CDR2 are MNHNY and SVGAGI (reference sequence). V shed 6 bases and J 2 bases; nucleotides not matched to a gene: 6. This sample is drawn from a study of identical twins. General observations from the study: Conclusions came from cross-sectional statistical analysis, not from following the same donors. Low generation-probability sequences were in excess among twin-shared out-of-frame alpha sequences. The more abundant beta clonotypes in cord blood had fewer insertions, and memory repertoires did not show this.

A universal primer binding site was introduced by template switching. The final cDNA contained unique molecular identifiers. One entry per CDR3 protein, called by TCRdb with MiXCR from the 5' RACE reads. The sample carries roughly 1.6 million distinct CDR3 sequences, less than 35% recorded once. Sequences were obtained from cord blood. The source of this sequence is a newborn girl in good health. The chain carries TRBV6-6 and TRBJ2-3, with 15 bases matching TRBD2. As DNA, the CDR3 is TGTGCCAGCAGGGGGGGACTAGCGGGGGGAAACACAGATACGCAGTATTTT. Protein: CASRGGLAGGNTDTQYF.